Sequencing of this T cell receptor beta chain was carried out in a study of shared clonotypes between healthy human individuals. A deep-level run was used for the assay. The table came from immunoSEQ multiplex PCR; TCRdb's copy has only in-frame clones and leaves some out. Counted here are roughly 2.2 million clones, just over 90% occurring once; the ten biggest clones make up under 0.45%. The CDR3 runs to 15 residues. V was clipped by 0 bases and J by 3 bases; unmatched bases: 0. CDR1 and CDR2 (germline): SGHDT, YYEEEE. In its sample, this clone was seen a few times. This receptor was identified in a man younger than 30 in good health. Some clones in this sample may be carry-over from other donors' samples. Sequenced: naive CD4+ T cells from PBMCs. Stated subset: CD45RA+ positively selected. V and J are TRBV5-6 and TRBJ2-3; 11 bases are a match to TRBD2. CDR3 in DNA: TGTGCCAGCAGCTTGGGACTAGCGGGAACAGATACGCAGTATTTT. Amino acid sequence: CASSLGLAGTDTQYF.